These 23 T cell receptor beta chains were sequenced from one sample in a study of T cell repertoires in cytomegalovirus infection. TCRdb reanalysed the reads using MiXCR and keeps one entry per CDR3 protein. The sample carries 250,000 to 300,000 distinct CDR3 sequences, over 8% recorded once. Sequencing used PBMCs. These receptors all come from a human donor in good health (CMV status not recorded). Some clones in this sample may be carry-over from other donors' samples.

This clonotype was found many times. This sequence joins TRBV7-2 and TRBJ2-1, with TRBD1 matching 7 bases. In germline, CDR1 is SGHTA, CDR2 FQGNSA. This CDR3 contains 12 residues. Trimming took 2 bases from V and 8 from J; bases not matched to a gene: 0. The CDR3, as DNA: TGTGCCAGCAGCTTACAGGGGGATGAGCAGTTCTTC. This encodes CASSLQGDEQFF. Complete variable domain (other parts from reference TRBV7-2 and TRBJ2-1): GAGVSQSPSNKVTEKGKDVELRCDPISGHTALYWYRQSLGQGLEFLIYFQGNSAPDKSGLPSDRFSAERTGGSVSTLTIQRTQQEDSAVYLCASSLQGDEQFFGPGTRLTVL.

This clonotype turned up a few times. The V and J genes are TRBV12-5 and TRBJ2-1; possible D gene TRBD1, 6 bases. Trimming removed 6 bases from V and 8 bases from J, with 17 bases in between. The germline V gene has CDR1 LGHNT and CDR2 FRNRAP. The length of the CDR3 is 14 residues. In nucleotides, the CDR3 is TGTGCTAGTGGAGAGGGGAGCCACAGGGATGAGCAGTTCTTC. Translating it yields CASGEGSHRDEQFF.

This clonotype was counted many times. V and J are TRBV6-2 or TRBV6-3 and TRBJ2-1; D is perhaps TRBD2 (6 bases). The CDR3 has 11 amino acids. V was trimmed by 5 bases and J by 10 bases, leaving 9 bases between them. Germline loops: CDR1 MNHEY, CDR2 SVGEGT. The CDR3 sequence is CASSSGPEQFF. The CDR3 DNA reads TGTGCCAGCAGTAGCGGGCCCGAGCAGTTCTTC.

The chain recombines TRBV20-1 with TRBJ2-1; TRBD2 matches 13 bases. The V segment lost 5 bases and the J segment 8 bases; nucleotides outside the gene matches: 18. This CDR3 comprises 18 residues. Per the germline V gene, CDR1 is DFQATT and CDR2 is SNEGSKA (reference sequence). CDR3 nucleotides: TGCAGTGCTGTTTTTCGGACTAGCGGGAGAATTATGTCTGATGAGCAGTTCTTC. This gives the protein CSAVFRTSGRIMSDEQFF.

In this sample, this clonotype turned up many times. The genes are TRBV7-2 and TRBJ2-1; 9 bases fit TRBD2. Germline trimming cut 5 bases from V and 9 bases from J; bases unmatched to any gene: 2. The CDR3 spans 12 residues. Germline CDR1 reads SGHTA; CDR2 reads FQGNSA. CDR3 sequence: CASSQAGGEQFF. The CDR3 nucleotides are TGTGCCAGCAGCCAAGCGGGGGGTGAGCAGTTCTTC.

In this sample, this clonotype turned up many times. The J gene is TRBJ2-5, the V gene TRBV29-1; 9 nucleotides match TRBD2. Germline CDR1 reads SQVTM; CDR2 reads ANQGSEA. This CDR3 comprises 15 residues. The ends lost 3 bases at V and 2 bases at J; junction bases unmatched: 7. DNA of the CDR3: TGCAGCGTTGATCGGCTAGCGGGGCTGCAAGAGACCCAGTACTTC. The encoded protein is CSVDRLAGLQETQYF.

As regards this clonotype: A read error is possible here, since a much larger clone lies one base away. V is TRBV7-6 and J is TRBJ1-5, with D unclear. From germline, CDR1 is SGHVS and CDR2 FNYEAQ. The CDR3 sequence is 15 residues long. Trimming shortened V by 3 bases and J by 3 bases, and 12 bases separated the two germline ends. The CDR3 region has the DNA TGTGCCAGCAGCTTGTCGGCCACCGACAATCAGCCCCAGCATTTT. Translation gives CASSLSATDNQPQHF.

This clonotype has more than one count but fewer than ten. This chain joins TRBV6-1 and TRBJ1-2; D may be TRBD1 (6 bases). The CDR3 extends over 11 amino acids. Trimming shortened V by 8 bases and J by 9 bases, and 13 bases separated the two germline ends. Looked up from germline, CDR1 is MNHNS and CDR2 is SASEGT. CDR3 region: CASEGQRSYTF. As DNA, the CDR3 is TGTGCCAGCGAAGGACAGCGAAGCTACACCTTC.

This clonotype was counted ten times or more. The chain uses TRBV20-1 and TRBJ1-3; 7 bases map to TRBD1. The trim removed 3 bases at V and 9 bases at J, leaving 8 bases unmatched. Germline V lookup: CDR1 DFQATT, CDR2 SNEGSKA (reference sequence). This CDR3 is 13 amino acids long. CDR3 residues: CSARVTGSGTIYF. DNA of the CDR3: TGCAGTGCTAGGGTGACAGGGTCGGGCACCATATATTTT.

This clonotype has ten or more counts. The J gene is TRBJ2-5, the V gene TRBV7-6; 8 bases are shared with TRBD2. CDR3 length equals 16 residues. J gave up 4 bases and V 5 bases, and 12 bases lay outside the gene matches. Germline CDR1 reads SGHVS; CDR2 reads FNYEAQ. In nucleotides, the CDR3 is TGTGCCAGCAGCGGACAGACTAGCGACCCCCGAGAGACCCAGTACTTC. It is translated as CASSGQTSDPRETQYF.

This clonotype has at least ten counts. The chain links TRBV7-2 to TRBJ2-2; 9 nucleotides agree with TRBD1. Germline trimming cut 4 bases from V and 7 bases from J; bases unmatched to any gene: 7. The germline V gene has CDR1 SGHTA and CDR2 FQGNSA. The CDR3 covers 15 residues. The CDR3 DNA follows: TGTGCCAGCAGCTCGGACAGGGGAGGATACGGGGAGCTGTTTTTT. Protein product: CASSSDRGGYGELFF.

This clonotype was counted many times. The CDR3 bases are TGTGCCAGCAGCTTTAGCTCCAATCAGCCCCAGCATTTT. Translating it yields CASSFSSNQPQHF. The chain joins TRBV7-2 to TRBJ1-5, with no clear D. Trimming left V 3 bases short and J 3 bases short, with 6 bases between. Germline values: CDR1 SGHTA, CDR2 FQGNSA. This CDR3 comprises 13 residues.

This clonotype was recorded at least ten times. The rearrangement links TRBV6-5 to TRBJ1-1, with D possibly being TRBD1 (6 bases). The V and J ends lost 5 bases and 0 bases respectively, with 22 bases between them. This CDR3 contains 18 residues. Per germline, CDR1 MNHEY and CDR2 SVGAGI. CDR3 bases: TGTGCCAGCAGTCCCATACGGCTGAGGGGGGCGGTGAACACTGAAGCTTTCTTT. Protein product: CASSPIRLRGAVNTEAFF.

A few counts support this clonotype. The chain recombines TRBV28 with TRBJ2-7, with 8 bases lining up with TRBD1. The CDR3 spans 17 residues. V shed 6 bases and J 6 bases; nucleotides not matched to a gene: 19. Germline lookup yields CDR1 MDHEN and CDR2 SYDVKM. In DNA, the CDR3 is TGTGCCAGCAGCCGCCCTCAGACAGGGGCGGTGGTAGGCGAGCAGTACTTC. Residues: CASSRPQTGAVVGEQYF.

This clonotype was picked up many times. V usage is TRBV7-3 and J usage is TRBJ1-6; the D gene is possibly TRBD1 (5 bases). CDR1 is SGHTA and CDR2 is FQGTGA in the germline V gene. V shed 2 bases and J shed 5 bases, with 7 bases lying between them. The CDR3 consists of 14 residues. In DNA form, the CDR3 reads TGTGCCAGCAGCTTAGGAGGGGATAATTCACCCCTCCACTTT. Amino acid sequence: CASSLGGDNSPLHF.

This clonotype has ten or more counts. The J gene is TRBJ2-3, the V gene TRBV7-2; 9 nucleotides align to TRBD2. V was pared by 1 base and J by 2 bases, with 10 bases of the junction left unmatched. The germline V gene encodes CDR1 SGHTA and CDR2 FQGNSA. The CDR3 is 18 amino acids. CDR3 amino acids: CASSLGPAGGSLTDTQYF. DNA for the CDR3: TGTGCCAGCAGCTTAGGGCCCGCGGGAGGGTCCCTCACAGATACGCAGTATTTT.

This clonotype showed up just a few times. This chain links TRBV20-1 with TRBJ2-2, with D perhaps matching TRBD1 (6 bases). The V end was cut by 0 bases, the J end by 7 bases, with 12 bases between. The germline gives CDR1 DFQATT, CDR2 SNEGSKA (reference sequence). This CDR3 is built from 14 residues. CDR3 nucleotide sequence: TGCAGTGCTAGAGATATGCAGGGGAGCGGGGAGCTGTTTTTT. Its protein is CSARDMQGSGELFF.

This clonotype was seen ten or more times. V is TRBV30 and J is TRBJ1-1, with no clear D. V lost 2 bases and J lost 1, with 17 bases in between. This CDR3 contains 16 residues. Germline loops: CDR1 GTSNPN, CDR2 SVGIG (reference sequence). The CDR3 spells CAWSPDPIKANTEAFF. In DNA, the CDR3 is TGTGCCTGGAGTCCGGATCCCATCAAGGCGAACACTGAAGCTTTCTTT.

This clonotype was detected a few times. In DNA form, the CDR3 reads TGCAGCGCGTCGGGACAGGGGACCTACAATGAGCAGTTCTTC. Translating it yields CSASGQGTYNEQFF. V usage is TRBV29-1 and J usage is TRBJ2-1, with 10 bases matching TRBD1. CDR3 size: 14 residues. The junction had 5 bases not matched to a gene; V was cut back by 7 bases and J by 2 bases. Germline CDR1 reads SQVTM; CDR2 reads ANQGSEA.

This clonotype was observed many times. V usage is TRBV6-2 or TRBV6-3 and J usage is TRBJ1-1, with D maybe TRBD1 (5 bases). Germline V CDR1 and CDR2: MNHEY, SVGEGT. Trimming pared 6 bases from V and 7 bases from J, leaving 21 bases between. The length of the CDR3 is 15 residues. The CDR3 nucleotides read TGTGCCAGCAGAAGAGGGGCTTCCAGTTTCGGTGAAGCTTTCTTT. It translates to CASRRGASSFGEAFF.

This clonotype appeared many times. The genes are TRBV7-2 and TRBJ2-7; possibly TRBD2 for D (5 bases). Germline CDR1 reads SGHTA; CDR2 reads FQGNSA. V gave up 5 bases and J gave up 7 bases, with 12 bases separating them. The CDR3 loop spans 12 amino acids. In nucleotides, the CDR3 is TGTGCCAGCAGCCAACCAGAGGGAGAGCAGTACTTC. It codes for CASSQPEGEQYF. Drawing the rest from reference TRBV7-2 and TRBJ2-7, the complete variable domain is GAGVSQSPSNKVTEKGKDVELRCDPISGHTALYWYRQSLGQGLEFLIYFQGNSAPDKSGLPSDRFSAERTGGSVSTLTIQRTQQEDSAVYLCASSQPEGEQYFGPGTRLTVT.

This clonotype was recorded many times. The chain links TRBV7-2 to TRBJ2-7; D is possibly TRBD1 (6 bases). Trimming stripped 4 bases from V and 2 bases from J, with 15 bases between. The CDR3 consists of 15 residues. CDR1 and CDR2 from the germline V gene are SGHTA and FQGNSA. CDR3 DNA sequence: TGTGCCAGCAGCTCGAACCTGGACAGTCCCTACGAGCAGTACTTC. Translated: CASSSNLDSPYEQYF.

Turning to this clonotype: A much larger clonotype is one base distant, so this may be a read error. The rearrangement links TRBV28 to TRBJ1-2; no clear D. Germline V CDR1 and CDR2: MDHEN, SYDVKM. The CDR3 is 13 residues long. The DNA for the CDR3 is TGTGCCAGCAGTTATAAAGGCAGATATGGCAACACCTTC. Protein: CASSYKGRYGNTF.